These 18 T cell receptor beta chains were all obtained from the same sample, sequenced in a study of OX40 agonist ivuxolimab in advanced cancers. Clones were read by immunoSEQ multiplex PCR, and TCRdb kept only the in-frame ones, dropping some. The sample lists 25,000 to 35,000 clones, roughly 90% occurring once. The sample here was CD4+ or CD8+ T cells sorted from blood, taken in a trial of the OX40 agonist ivuxolimab. These receptors all come from an adult with an advanced solid tumor such as melanoma, head and neck, liver or kidney cancer.

The V call is TRBV27, the J call TRBJ2-2, with D unresolved. In germline, CDR1 is MNHEY, CDR2 SMNVEV (reference sequence). This CDR3 contains 15 residues. V lost 4 bases and J lost 2, with 11 bases in between. The CDR3, as DNA: TGTGCCAGCAGTTGGTTAGCCGAAAACACCGGGGAGCTGTTTTTT. This encodes CASSWLAENTGELFF.

V and J are TRBV6-5 and TRBJ2-6; unclear D gene. This CDR3 has 16 amino acids. V was clipped by 0 bases and J by 1 base, with 7 bases between them. Germline CDR1 is MNHEY and CDR2 is SVGAGI. CDR3 DNA sequence: TGTGCCAGCAGTTACTCGCCTAGGTCTGGGGCCAACGTCCTGACTTTC. Residues: CASSYSPRSGANVLTF.

The chain recombines TRBV11-3 with TRBJ2-4, with D possibly matching TRBD1 (6 bases). The V and J ends lost 5 bases and 5 bases respectively, with 10 bases between them. The CDR3 runs 13 residues. CDR1 SGHNT and CDR2 YENEEA come from the germline V gene. CDR3 bases: TGTGCCAGCAGCGACAGGACAGAAAACATTCAGTACTTC. Translating it yields CASSDRTENIQYF. Drawing the rest from reference TRBV11-3 and TRBJ2-4, the complete variable domain is EAGVVQSPRYKIIEKKQPVAFWCNPISGHNTLYWYLQNLGQGPELLIRYENEEAVDDSQLPKDRFSAERLKGVDSTLKIQPAELGDSAVYLCASSDRTENIQYFGAGTRLSVL.

This clone has more than one count but fewer than ten. The rearrangement links TRBV27 to TRBJ2-1; 8 bases match TRBD2. This CDR3 is built from 19 residues. Per the germline V gene, CDR1 is MNHEY and CDR2 is SMNVEV (reference sequence). V was clipped by 7 bases and J by 0 bases; unmatched bases: 17. Here the CDR3 DNA reads TGTGCCAGCAAAGGAGGACTAGCCCTCCCGTACAGCTCCTACAATGAGCAGTTCTTC. This gives the protein CASKGGLALPYSSYNEQFF.

The V call is TRBV9, the J call TRBJ1-1; D not resolved. Between the trimmed V and J ends, which lost 5 bases and 6 bases, there was a span of 14 bases. CDR1 is SGDLS and CDR2 is YYNGEE in the germline V gene. The CDR3 contains 13 residues. The CDR3 bases are TGTGCCAGCAGATATCTGGGTACAGCTGAAGCTTTCTTT. The encoded protein is CASRYLGTAEAFF.

The chain uses TRBV7-3 and TRBJ2-7, with 7 bases fitting TRBD2. The V segment lost 5 bases and the J segment 7 bases; nucleotides outside the gene matches: 11. The germline V gene has CDR1 SGHTA and CDR2 FQGTGA. This CDR3 region has 14 residues. Written as DNA, the CDR3 is TGTGCCAGCAGCCACTGGGACTATGCTACAGAGCAGTACTTC. Translated, it gives CASSHWDYATEQYF.

This chain connects TRBV28 to TRBJ1-1; D perhaps matches TRBD1 (6 bases). The V and J ends lost 0 bases and 1 base respectively, with 12 bases between them. Germline-derived CDR1 and CDR2 are MDHEN and SYDVKM. CDR3 length equals 16 residues. The CDR3: CASSLWSQGKNTEAFF. DNA for the CDR3: TGTGCCAGCAGTTTATGGTCGCAGGGGAAGAACACTGAAGCTTTCTTT.

The gene calls are TRBV7-9 and TRBJ2-5; unclear D gene. The CDR3 covers 13 residues. V shed 2 bases and J shed 5 bases, with 9 bases lying between them. Germline-derived CDR1 and CDR2 are SEHNR and FQNEAQ (reference sequence). The CDR3 region has the DNA TGTGCCAGCAGCTTAATAGGCCGGGAGACCCAGTACTTC. As protein: CASSLIGRETQYF.

V is TRBV6-6 and J is TRBJ2-7; the D is unclear. V lost 7 bases, J lost 3 bases, and 13 bases lay in between. This CDR3 has 13 residues. Germline V CDR1 and CDR2: MNHNY, SVGAGI (reference sequence). The CDR3 protein is CASTHLGRYEQYF. Written as DNA, the CDR3 is TGTGCCAGCACCCATCTTGGTCGCTACGAGCAGTACTTC.

The J gene is TRBJ2-3, the V gene TRBV6-6; maybe TRBD1 (6 bases). The length of the CDR3 is 15 residues. Germline V gives CDR1 MNHNY, CDR2 SVGAGI (reference sequence). The germline V and J ends were trimmed by 6 bases and 2 bases, with 15 bases remaining between them. The CDR3 DNA sequence: TGTGCCAGCAGCCTGGGGGCAGCGGCCACAGATACGCAGTATTTT. Its protein product is CASSLGAAATDTQYF.

Only a few counts were recorded for this clone. The chain's CDR3 is CASSRRDPGKETQYF. CDR3 nucleotide sequence: TGTGCCAGCAGCCGTAGAGACCCGGGGAAAGAGACCCAGTACTTC. The rearrangement uses TRBV7-3 and TRBJ2-5; weak D call: TRBD2 (5 bases). The CDR3 sequence is 15 residues long. Germline V gene data show CDR1 as SGHTA and CDR2 as FQGTGA. Trimming removed 5 bases from V and 3 bases from J, with 16 bases in between. Combining the CDR3 with reference TRBV7-3 and TRBJ2-5 gives the whole variable domain GAGVSQTPSNKVTEKGKYVELRCDPISGHTALYWYRQSLGQGPEFLIYFQGTGAADDSGLPNDRFFAVRPEGSVSTLKIQRTERGDSAVYLCASSRRDPGKETQYFGPGTRLLVL.

The chain uses TRBV9 and TRBJ2-5, with D tentatively TRBD1 (6 bases). V gave up 2 bases and J gave up 1 base, with 9 bases separating them. The CDR3 sequence is 14 residues long. CDR1 is SGDLS, CDR2 YYNGEE, per germline. This CDR3 is CASSVGQLQETQYF. The CDR3 coding sequence is TGTGCCAGCAGCGTCGGACAGCTCCAAGAGACCCAGTACTTC.

This sequence joins TRBV27 and TRBJ2-3; 9 bases map to TRBD1. CDR1 is MNHEY and CDR2 is SMNVEV in the germline V gene (reference sequence). The CDR3 has 15 residues. Germline trimming cut 6 bases from V and 3 bases from J; bases unmatched to any gene: 7. CDR3 sequence reads: CASRDRDRVTDTQYF. For the CDR3, the DNA is TGTGCCAGCAGGGACCGGGACAGGGTTACAGATACGCAGTATTTT.

The gene calls are TRBV28 and TRBJ2-5, with 9 bases fitting TRBD1. Trimming removed 6 bases from V and 4 bases from J; junction bases left unmatched: 6. CDR1 is MDHEN and CDR2 is SYDVKM in the germline V gene. This CDR3 comprises 14 residues. The CDR3 region is CASSRGQGLETQYF. In DNA, the CDR3 is TGTGCCAGCAGCAGAGGACAGGGGTTAGAGACCCAGTACTTC.

As regards this clone: The junction does not match germline at one end; this may be a read error. The DNA of the CDR3 is TGCGGCGTGGGGACAGGGGCGGTCGAGCAGTACTTC. It encodes CGVGTGAVEQYF. This chain links TRBV29-1 with TRBJ2-7, with 10 bases aligning to TRBD1. Germline CDR1 reads SQVTM; CDR2 reads ANQGSEA. The CDR3 covers 12 residues.

This clone has just one count. The chain couples TRBV7-3 to TRBJ2-3; a possible D gene is TRBD2 (5 bases). With 2 bases removed from V and 4 bases from J, the gap between germline ends came to 13 bases. The CDR3 runs to 15 residues. The germline gives CDR1 SGHTA, CDR2 FQGTGA. The CDR3 sequence is CASSLSGGSADTQYF. For the CDR3, the DNA is TGTGCCAGCAGCTTATCCGGCGGGTCCGCAGATACGCAGTATTTT.

The chain is built from TRBV5-6 and TRBJ1-6; D is perhaps TRBD1 (6 bases). Germline V gene data show CDR1 as SGHDT and CDR2 as YYEEEE. The V end was cut by 4 bases, the J end by 7 bases, with 12 bases between. The CDR3 totals 14 residues. Here the CDR3 reads CASSNQGYNSPLHF. The CDR3, as DNA: TGTGCCAGCAGCAATCAGGGGTACAATTCACCCCTCCACTTT. The full variable domain, with the rest looked up from reference TRBV5-6 and TRBJ1-6, is DAGVTQSPTHLIKTRGQQVTLRCSPKSGHDTVSWYQQALGQGPQFIFQYYEEEERQRGNFPDRFSGHQFPNYSSELNVNALLLGDSALYLCASSNQGYNSPLHFGNGTRLTVT.

J is TRBJ2-7 and V is TRBV5-6; TRBD1 matches at 7 bases. CDR1 is SGHDT, CDR2 YYEEEE, per germline. V lost 1 base and J lost 2; bases outside the gene matches: 3. The CDR3 extends over 14 amino acids. The CDR3 loop is CASSLWDRAYEQYF. Written as DNA, the CDR3 is TGTGCCAGCAGCTTGTGGGACAGAGCCTACGAGCAGTACTTC.